The entry below describes one T cell receptor (beta chain). The CDR3 loop spans 15 amino acids. Trimming at V came to 10 bases and at J to 4 bases, leaving 13 bases not matched to a gene. Germline CDR1 MNHEY, CDR2 SMNVEV (reference sequence). This record belongs to a study of blood T cell repertoires in COVID-19. Whole-study context: Material from acute and convalescent COVID-19 was sourced from the United States, Italy and Spain. PBMCs, B-cell-depleted T cells, or T cells provided the cDNA or gDNA that made up the material.

Per the authors' pipeline: Amplification with reference gene primers provided the estimates of nucleated cell counts. Generated by immunoSEQ multiplex PCR, the TCRdb table keeps only in-frame clones and is missing some. V and J calls and clone size are those listed in that table; D and trimming were worked out from the DNA. The sample lists around 370,000 clones, nearly 90% occurring once. Sequencing input: peripheral blood. The chain joins TRBV27 to TRBJ2-1; 7 bases agree with TRBD2. The clonotype was recovered from a man in his late teens or twenties with active or convalescent COVID-19. CDR3 sequence (DNA): TGTGCCACCCTTGTTTTCCTAGCGGAATACAATGAGCAGTTCTTC. Its translation: CATLVFLAEYNEQFF.